These 26 T cell receptor beta chains were sequenced from one sample in a study of immune characterization of retroperitoneal liposarcoma. TCRdb used MiXCR to reprocess the PCR reads, holding one entry per CDR3 protein. In the table there are more than 10,000 distinct CDR3 sequences, roughly 50% of which are singletons. The material sequenced was tumor tissue. Receptors originate from a female donor with retroperitoneal liposarcoma.

Only one count was recorded for this clonotype. The genes are TRBV9 and TRBJ2-1; D may be TRBD1 or TRBD2 (5 bases each). CDR1 and CDR2 (germline): SGDLS, YYNGEE. Between the trimmed V and J ends, which lost 0 bases and 3 bases, there was a span of 13 bases. The CDR3 loop spans 16 amino acids. The CDR3 protein is CASSVVGAGVYNEQFF. The CDR3 DNA is TGTGCCAGCAGCGTAGTCGGGGCGGGCGTCTACAATGAGCAGTTCTTC.

The J gene is TRBJ1-2, the V gene TRBV27; tentative D call: TRBD1 (6 bases). The length of the CDR3 is 13 residues. Germline V lookup: CDR1 MNHEY, CDR2 SMNVEV (reference sequence). V lost 2 bases to trimming and J lost 6 bases, with 10 bases between them. The CDR3 DNA reads as TGTGCCAGCAGTTTACAGGGGCGGAATGGCTACACCTTC. Amino acids: CASSLQGRNGYTF.

The chain combines TRBV7-2 with TRBJ2-3, with D perhaps TRBD2 (6 bases). Deletions cut 5 bases from V and 5 bases from J, with 20 bases between. The CDR3 is 16 amino acids. Germline V lookup: CDR1 SGHTA, CDR2 FQGNSA. Written as DNA, the CDR3 is TGTGCCAGCAGCCCAAATCTCCCGGGAGCGATAGATACGCAGTATTTT. Translation: CASSPNLPGAIDTQYF.

Many counts were recorded for this clonotype. This chain connects TRBV7-2 to TRBJ2-1; TRBD2 aligns across 14 bases. CDR1 is SGHTA and CDR2 is FQGNSA in the germline V gene. The junction had 13 bases not matched to a gene; V was cut back by 5 bases and J by 10 bases. The CDR3 covers 17 residues. The CDR3 sequence is CASSRGTSGSKSYEQFF. For the CDR3, the DNA is TGTGCCAGCAGCCGCGGGACTAGCGGGAGTAAGTCCTACGAGCAGTTCTTC.

This clonotype was picked up a small number of times. At one of its ends the junction is not consistent with the germline gene, which may arise from a read error. The chain employs TRBV12-3 or TRBV12-4 and TRBJ2-1, with TRBD2 as a possible D gene (6 bases). The CDR3 is made up of 14 amino acids. The CDR3 region is CASSLAARGYEQFF. In nucleotides, the CDR3 is TGTGCCAGCAGCTTAGCGGCACGGGGCTACGAGCAGTTCTTC.

Ten or more counts support this clonotype. The chain employs TRBV7-8 and TRBJ2-1; 11 positions match TRBD2. The J call could be wrong; TRBJ2-7 is a better fit for the DNA end. CDR3 size: 18 residues. Germline-derived CDR1 and CDR2 are SGHVS and FQNEAQ. The CDR3 here is CASSLVLAGGYIYNEQYF. The DNA for the CDR3 is TGTGCCAGCAGCTTAGTCCTAGCGGGGGGTTATATCTACAATGAGCAGTACTTC.

This clonotype came up a few times. Sequence at one end of the junction differs from germline and may be a read error. CDR3 DNA: TGTGCCACCAGTAGTCCTATAGCGGGGGACTCACCCCTCCACTTT. Its translation: CATSSPIAGDSPLHF. The chain has TRBV6-1 and TRBJ1-6, with TRBD1 as a possible D gene (5 bases). Germline V gives CDR1 MNHNS, CDR2 SASEGT. The CDR3 length is 15 residues.

The chain is built from TRBV6-1 and TRBJ2-4; 8 nucleotides align to TRBD1. CDR1 and CDR2 (germline): MNHNS, SASEGT. The CDR3 runs 15 residues. V lost 6 bases, J lost 6 bases, and 10 bases stayed unmatched. Here the CDR3 reads CASRRPGQEANIQYF. CDR3 sequence (DNA): TGTGCCAGCAGGCGCCCGGGACAGGAAGCAAACATTCAGTACTTC.

A note on this clonotype: As the CDR3 is not closed by the conserved phenylalanine or tryptophan, this likely results from a read error. The chain joins TRBV12-5 to TRBJ2-7; D gene unclear. The germline V and J ends were trimmed by 6 bases and 7 bases, with 13 bases remaining between them. CDR3 length: 12 residues. Germline V gene sequence: CDR1 LGHNT, CDR2 FRNRAP. The CDR3 DNA sequence: TGTGCTAGTGGCAGAATCCCAAATGAGCAGTACTTG. Amino acid sequence: CASGRIPNEQYL.

This chain joins TRBV12-3 or TRBV12-4 and TRBJ2-1; the match to TRBD2 covers 13 bases. The end of the DNA fits TRBJ2-7 better, so the J call may be wrong. The CDR3 loop spans 16 amino acids. The CDR3 nucleotides read TGTGCCAGCAGTACCCCGGGACTAGCGGGGATTGTTGAGCAGTACTTC. The encoded protein is CASSTPGLAGIVEQYF.

This chain links TRBV7-2 with TRBJ2-1; TRBD1 aligns across 10 bases. Germline V gene lookup returns CDR1 SGHTA and CDR2 FQGNSA. This CDR3 contains 16 residues. V lost 2 bases, J lost 13 bases, and 14 bases stayed unmatched. The CDR3 loop is CASSLSSGQGKNIQFF. CDR3 sequence (DNA): TGTGCCAGCAGCTTAAGTTCGGGACAGGGGAAAAACATTCAGTTCTTC.

This clonotype has just one count. The gene calls are TRBV12-3 or TRBV12-4 and TRBJ2-3; the match to TRBD2 covers 16 bases. This CDR3 has 15 amino acids. V lost 7 bases, J lost 6 bases, and 4 bases stayed unmatched. The CDR3 coding sequence is TGTGCCAGCAATCCGGGACTAGCGGGAGGGGATACGCAGTATTTT. It translates to CASNPGLAGGDTQYF.

Concerning this clonotype itself: This may stem from a read error, because a much larger clone lies one nucleotide away. The V call is TRBV6-5, the J call TRBJ2-1, with 12 bases identical to TRBD1. Looked up from germline, CDR1 is MNHEY and CDR2 is SVGAGI. The ends lost 5 bases at V and 13 bases at J; junction bases unmatched: 15. The CDR3 is 16 residues long. The CDR3 coding sequence is TGTGCCAGCAGTAACGAGGGGACAGGGGGCACAGAGACCCAGTTCTTC. Protein sequence: CASSNEGTGGTETQFF.

This clonotype was detected many times. The chain couples TRBV6-1 to TRBJ2-1; D is possibly TRBD1 (6 bases). The assigned J gene may be wrong: the sequence end matches TRBJ2-7 better. Germline loops: CDR1 MNHNS, CDR2 SASEGT. The CDR3 covers 13 residues. In nucleotides, the CDR3 is TGTGCCAGCAGACTACAGGGCTACGGGGAGCAGTACTTC. Protein: CASRLQGYGEQYF.

This sequence joins TRBV5-1 and TRBJ2-7; the D call may be TRBD1 or TRBD2 (5 bases each). This CDR3 has 15 residues. The germline V gene encodes CDR1 SGHRS and CDR2 YFSETQ. V lost 2 bases and J lost 0, with 12 bases in between. CDR3 nucleotides: TGCGCCAGCAGCTTCCTACGGGACGGCTCCTACGAGCAGTACTTC. Translated: CASSFLRDGSYEQYF.

The rearrangement joins TRBV6-1 to TRBJ2-5; maybe TRBD2 (6 bases). Judging by the DNA end, TRBJ2-7 fits better; the J call may be wrong. Germline-derived CDR1 and CDR2 are MNHNS and SASEGT. This CDR3 spans 15 amino acids. The CDR3 protein is CASSDQEGNSNEQYF. CDR3 bases: TGTGCCAGCAGTGATCAGGAGGGGAACTCTAACGAGCAGTACTTC.

This clonotype qualifies as medium-sized. J is TRBJ2-1 and V is TRBV7-2; 10 bases are a match to TRBD2. From germline, CDR1 is SGHTA and CDR2 FQGNSA. V dropped 0 bases and J dropped 10; count of bases not matched to a gene: 15. The CDR3 is 18 amino acids. DNA for the CDR3: TGTGCCAGCAGCTTAGCTTCTAGCGGGAGTTCCTACTCCTACGAGCAGTTCTTC. Encoded protein: CASSLASSGSSYSYEQFF.

The chain uses TRBV4-1 and TRBJ2-1; weak D call: TRBD2 (5 bases). This CDR3 comprises 15 residues. The V gene's germline CDR1 is MGHRA and CDR2 YSYEKL. Trimming shortened V by 0 bases and J by 5 bases, and 11 bases separated the two germline ends. The CDR3 spells CASSQDPGYHNEQFF. As DNA, the CDR3 is TGCGCCAGCAGCCAAGATCCGGGGTACCACAATGAGCAGTTCTTC.

In DNA, the CDR3 is TGTGCCAGCAGTGAAGACGCCTCCTACAATGAGCAGTTCTTC. This sequence encodes CASSEDASYNEQFF. The chain joins TRBV6-1 to TRBJ2-1; no definite D call. CDR1 and CDR2 from the germline V gene are MNHNS and SASEGT. The V gene lost 1 base and the J gene lost 0 bases, with 4 bases spanning the gap. The CDR3 consists of 14 residues.

The chain combines TRBV7-2 with TRBJ1-1, with no clear D. V shed 5 bases and J shed 3 bases, with 10 bases lying between them. The germline V gene encodes CDR1 SGHTA and CDR2 FQGNSA. CDR3 length equals 13 residues. CDR3 residues: CASSAGSYTEAFF. The CDR3 DNA reads TGTGCCAGCAGCGCCGGAAGCTACACTGAAGCTTTCTTT.

There are a few counts of this clonotype. This chain links TRBV6-1 with TRBJ1-5; D is undetermined. Germline assignment: CDR1 MNHNS and CDR2 SASEGT. The CDR3 is made up of 15 amino acids. Trimming removed 0 bases at V and 1 base at J, with 7 bases between. The CDR3 DNA follows: TGTGCCAGCAGTGAAGCGGATCTCAGCAATCAGCCCCAGCATTTT. The encoded protein is CASSEADLSNQPQHF.

The J gene is TRBJ2-4, the V gene TRBV10-1, with D maybe TRBD2 (6 bases). This CDR3 is built from 15 residues. V was shortened by 8 bases and J by 2 bases, with 16 bases between the two germline ends. Per germline, CDR1 WNHNN and CDR2 SYGVQD (reference sequence). The CDR3: CASPVDGRTKNIQYF. The CDR3 DNA reads TGCGCCAGCCCCGTTGATGGGAGGACCAAAAACATTCAGTACTTC.

By share, this clonotype ranks as medium-sized. The chain uses TRBV6-5 and TRBJ1-1; D might be TRBD1 (5 bases). CDR1 is MNHEY, CDR2 SVGAGI, per germline. V was clipped by 2 bases and J by 1 base, with 5 bases between them. The CDR3 covers 13 residues. The CDR3 DNA follows: TGTGCCAGCAGTTACGGACAGAACACTGAAGCTTTCTTT. It codes for CASSYGQNTEAFF.

J is TRBJ2-1 and V is TRBV6-6; TRBD2 might be the D (6 bases). Trimming took off 0 bases at V and 10 bases at J, with 22 bases between the two ends. This CDR3 has 17 residues. Per the germline V gene, CDR1 is MNHNY and CDR2 is SVGAGI (reference sequence). Written as DNA, the CDR3 is TGTGCCAGCAGTTACTCGATTGGAGGGGCTCAGGCCTACGAGCAGTTCTTC. Its translation is CASSYSIGGAQAYEQFF.

The sample holds one count of this clonotype. The J gene is TRBJ2-4, the V gene TRBV7-4; 10 bases align to TRBD1. The end of the DNA aligns better with TRBJ2-7, so the J call may be wrong. Germline loops: CDR1 SGHVT, CDR2 SQSDAQ. The CDR3 runs 14 residues. For the CDR3, the DNA is TGTGCCAGCAGCCTGACAGGGGGCTACTACGAGCAGTACTTC. Encoded protein: CASSLTGGYYEQYF.

There are a few counts of this clonotype. V gene TRBV6-1 combines with J gene TRBJ2-1; D call uncertain. The V end lost 2 bases, the J end lost 2 bases, and 13 bases lay between the germline ends. There are 16 residues in the CDR3. The germline V gene encodes CDR1 MNHNS and CDR2 SASEGT. The CDR3 DNA sequence: TGTGCCAGCAGTGAACCCGCACGGGCGGCCTACAATGAGCAGTTCTTC. As protein: CASSEPARAAYNEQFF.